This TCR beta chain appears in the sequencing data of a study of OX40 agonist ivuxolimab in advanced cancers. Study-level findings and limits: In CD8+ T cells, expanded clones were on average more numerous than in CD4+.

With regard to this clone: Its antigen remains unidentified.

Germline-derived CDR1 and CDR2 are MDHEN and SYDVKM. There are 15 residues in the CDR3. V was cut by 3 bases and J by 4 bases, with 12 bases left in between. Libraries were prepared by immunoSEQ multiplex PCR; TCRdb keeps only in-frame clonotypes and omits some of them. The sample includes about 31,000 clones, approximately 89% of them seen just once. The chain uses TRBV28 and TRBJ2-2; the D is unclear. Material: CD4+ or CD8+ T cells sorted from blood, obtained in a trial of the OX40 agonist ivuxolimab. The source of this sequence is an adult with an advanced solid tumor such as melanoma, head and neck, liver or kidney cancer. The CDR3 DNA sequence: TGTGCCAGCAGTTTTAGGCAGCCGATCACCGGGGAGCTGTTTTTT. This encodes CASSFRQPITGELFF.